The 15 T cell receptor beta chains given below trace back to one sample, sequenced in a study of PD-1 blockade in classical Hodgkin lymphoma. Time point meaning: cycle 4 day 1 (C4D1), after about 6 weeks of nivolumab. Every one of the patients relapsed after autologous stem cell transplantation (brentuximab vedotin exposure was variable). Assay used: immunoSEQ multiplex PCR; TCRdb lists only in-frame clones, some missing. The top ten clones hold over 8% of a sample with around 90,000 clones, around 78% of them seen once. The sequencing here drew on peripheral blood mononuclear cells (PBMCs), taken before the fourth cycle of nivolumab. These receptors all stem from a human donor with classical Hodgkin lymphoma.

V is TRBV19 and J is TRBJ2-3, with D possibly TRBD2 on 6 matching bases. Germline assignment: CDR1 LNHDA and CDR2 SQIVND (reference sequence). V was pared by 6 bases and J by 2 bases, with 12 bases between. The CDR3 spans 14 residues. CDR3 DNA: TGTGCCAGTAGCGGACTACTAATCACAGATACGCAGTATTTT. It is translated as CASSGLLITDTQYF.

The V and J genes are TRBV7-3 and TRBJ1-3; D ambiguous. The V gene's germline CDR1 is SGHTA and CDR2 FQGTGA. V gave up 5 bases and J gave up 0 bases, with 11 bases separating them. The CDR3 is 15 residues long. The CDR3 DNA follows: TGTGCCAGCAGCCCCTCAGGAAACTCTGGAAACACCATATATTTT. As protein: CASSPSGNSGNTIYF.

This chain links TRBV12-5 with TRBJ2-2, with TRBD2 matching over 7 bases. This CDR3 spans 15 amino acids. Losses at the gene ends were 6 bases for V and 4 bases for J; bases not matched to a gene: 8. Germline loops: CDR1 LGHNT, CDR2 FRNRAP. The CDR3 protein is CASGVLAVGTGELFF. CDR3 bases: TGTGCTAGTGGGGTTCTAGCGGTCGGCACCGGGGAGCTGTTTTTT.

This clone has a handful of counts. V is TRBV5-5 and J is TRBJ1-6, with 10 bases identical to TRBD1. Germline CDR1 reads SGHKS; CDR2 reads YYEKEE (reference sequence). CDR3 length equals 16 residues. Trimming at V came to 4 bases and at J to 6 bases, leaving 7 bases not matched to a gene. This chain's CDR3 is CASSLLWTGGNSPLHF. DNA for the CDR3: TGTGCCAGCAGCCTCCTTTGGACAGGGGGTAATTCACCCCTCCACTTT.

A few counts support this clone. V gene TRBV14 combines with J gene TRBJ1-1; TRBD1 matches 7 bases. Looked up from germline, CDR1 is SGHDN and CDR2 is FVKESK. The trim removed 0 bases at V and 9 bases at J, leaving 7 bases unmatched. This CDR3 comprises 14 residues. CDR3 in amino acids: CASSQDRDSSQAFF. CDR3 in DNA: TGTGCCAGCAGCCAAGATAGGGACAGCTCTCAAGCTTTCTTT.

This chain connects TRBV19 to TRBJ1-5, with 8 bases that match TRBD1. The CDR3 consists of 15 residues. J gave up 4 bases and V 0 bases, and 2 bases lay outside the gene matches. CDR1 is LNHDA, CDR2 SQIVND, per germline (reference sequence). The CDR3 bases are TGTGCCAGTAGTATAGAGGACAGGGATAATCAGCCCCAGCATTTT. Protein product: CASSIEDRDNQPQHF.

The J gene is TRBJ1-6, the V gene TRBV19, with 7 bases matching TRBD1. CDR3 size: 13 residues. The ends lost 3 bases at V and 8 bases at J; junction bases unmatched: 1. Germline V gene data show CDR1 as LNHDA and CDR2 as SQIVND (reference sequence). The CDR3 DNA reads as TGTGCCAGTAGTATTACAGGGGATTCACCCCTCCACTTT. Translation: CASSITGDSPLHF.

The chain couples TRBV6-6 to TRBJ2-2; 9 nucleotides align to TRBD2. J lost 5 bases, V lost 10 bases, and 8 bases had no gene match. The CDR3 is 14 residues long. Per germline, CDR1 MNHNY and CDR2 SVGAGI (reference sequence). The CDR3 sequence: CATSTSGYTGELFF. The CDR3 bases are TGTGCCACTTCGACTAGCGGATATACCGGGGAGCTGTTTTTT.

This chain links TRBV7-3 with TRBJ2-1; the match to TRBD2 covers 11 bases. Trimming cost V 4 bases and J 4 bases; bases outside gene matches: 3. The CDR3 has 15 residues. Germline CDR1 SGHTA, CDR2 FQGTGA. CDR3 sequence reads: CASSYGLAGYNEQFF. The CDR3 coding sequence is TGTGCCAGCAGCTACGGACTAGCGGGTTACAATGAGCAGTTCTTC.

The chain links TRBV19 to TRBJ2-3; D is perhaps TRBD1 (5 bases). This CDR3 is 15 amino acids long. Germline assignment: CDR1 LNHDA and CDR2 SQIVND (reference sequence). Trimming took off 1 base at V and 1 base at J, with 9 bases between the two ends. CDR3 nucleotides: TGTGCCAGTAGTATAGTAGGGGCCGGCACAGATACGCAGTATTTT. Its translation: CASSIVGAGTDTQYF. Supplemented by reference TRBV19 and TRBJ2-3, the full variable domain reads DGGITQSPKYLFRKEGQNVTLSCEQNLNHDAMYWYRQDPGQGLRLIYYSQIVNDFQKGDIAEGYSVSREKKESFPLTVTSAQKNPTAFYLCASSIVGAGTDTQYFGPGTRLTVL.

The chain links TRBV7-9 to TRBJ2-2, with a weak D call TRBD2 (6 bases). V lost 4 bases to trimming and J lost 0 bases, with 21 bases between them. Germline V gene data show CDR1 as SEHNR and CDR2 as FQNEAQ (reference sequence). The CDR3 is 19 amino acids. For the CDR3, the DNA is TGTGCCAGCAGCTACGGACTATTGGCAGACAGAGCGAACACCGGGGAGCTGTTTTTT. Its protein is CASSYGLLADRANTGELFF.

The gene calls are TRBV12-5 and TRBJ2-3; 13 positions agree with TRBD2. With 3 bases clipped from V and 2 bases from J, the junction kept 5 bases outside the gene matches. Germline V gives CDR1 LGHNT, CDR2 FRNRAP. This CDR3 has 17 amino acids. In nucleotides, the CDR3 is TGTGCTAGTGGTTTAGGACTAGCGGGGGTGAACACAGATACGCAGTATTTT. This codes for CASGLGLAGVNTDTQYF.

The rearrangement uses TRBV29-1 and TRBJ2-1; D unresolved. Trimming shortened V by 4 bases and J by 0 bases, and 10 bases separated the two germline ends. Germline V CDR1 and CDR2: SQVTM, ANQGSEA. CDR3 length: 14 residues. For the CDR3, the DNA is TGCAGCGTTGGGCCTACGAGCTCCTACAATGAGCAGTTCTTC. As protein: CSVGPTSSYNEQFF.

This clone was seen more than once but under ten times. The V gene is TRBV15, the J gene TRBJ2-5; no firm D call. CDR1 is LNHNV, CDR2 YYDKDF, per germline (reference sequence). The CDR3 totals 13 residues. Trimming took 1 base from V and 1 from J, leaving 4 bases between them. The CDR3 loop is CATSRGVQETQYF. CDR3 DNA: TGTGCCACCAGCAGAGGGGTCCAAGAGACCCAGTACTTC.

This clone appeared a few times. The gene calls are TRBV7-9 and TRBJ2-7; D is undetermined. Germline V gene lookup returns CDR1 SEHNR and CDR2 FQNEAQ (reference sequence). Trimming removed 5 bases from V and 6 bases from J, with 8 bases in between. This CDR3 is built from 11 residues. The CDR3 sequence: CASSPLIEQYF. DNA for the CDR3: TGTGCCAGCAGCCCCCTGATCGAGCAGTACTTC.